This entry features one T cell receptor beta chain sequence. Its antigen remains unidentified. Sequencing was performed with immunoSEQ multiplex PCR; in TCRdb, only in-frame clones are kept and a portion is missing. The sample carries some 50,000 clones, 93% recorded once. The data are from a study of cytomegalovirus exposure and HLA in healthy donors. Overall study findings and caveats: TCR sequences were mostly rare, though some public TCRs occurred in many donors. A subsequent analysis found that TCR clusters from the first cohort also tended to co-occur in the approximately 110 validation repertoires, with about 95% of cluster scores above 0.

CDR1 and CDR2 (germline): PRHDT, FYEKMQ (reference sequence). V dropped 2 bases and J dropped 3 bases, with 7 bases sitting between them. This CDR3 has 13 amino acids. Sequencing was carried out using PBMCs. The rearrangement joins TRBV13 to TRBJ1-2; D gene ambiguous. The receptor's source is a woman younger than 35 in good health and CMV-seronegative. The CDR3 is CASSLSRYYGYTF. DNA for the CDR3: TGTGCCAGCAGCTTATCACGGTACTATGGCTACACCTTC.